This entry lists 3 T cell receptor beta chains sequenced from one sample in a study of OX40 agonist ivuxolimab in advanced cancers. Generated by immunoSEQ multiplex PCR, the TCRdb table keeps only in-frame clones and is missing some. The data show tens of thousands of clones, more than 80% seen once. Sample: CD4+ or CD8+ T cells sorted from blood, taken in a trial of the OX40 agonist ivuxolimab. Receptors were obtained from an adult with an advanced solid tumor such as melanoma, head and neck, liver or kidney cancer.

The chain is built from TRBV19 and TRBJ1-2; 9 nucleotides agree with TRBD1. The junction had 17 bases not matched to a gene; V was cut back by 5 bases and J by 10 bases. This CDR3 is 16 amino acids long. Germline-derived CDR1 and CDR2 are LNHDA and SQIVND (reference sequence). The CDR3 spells CASSLILGQGQRVYTF. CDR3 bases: TGTGCCAGTAGTCTCATATTGGGACAGGGACAAAGGGTCTACACCTTC.

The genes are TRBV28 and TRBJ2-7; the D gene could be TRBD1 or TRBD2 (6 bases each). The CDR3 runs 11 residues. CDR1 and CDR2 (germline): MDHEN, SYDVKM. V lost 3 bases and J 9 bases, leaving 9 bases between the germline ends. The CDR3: CASSFPGAQYF. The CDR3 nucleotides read TGTGCCAGCAGTTTCCCGGGGGCGCAGTACTTC. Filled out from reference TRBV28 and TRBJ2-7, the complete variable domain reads DVKVTQSSRYLVKRTGEKVFLECVQDMDHENMFWYRQDPGLGLRLIYFSYDVKMKEKGDIPEGYSVSREKKERFSLILESASTNQTSMYLCASSFPGAQYFGPGTRLTVT.

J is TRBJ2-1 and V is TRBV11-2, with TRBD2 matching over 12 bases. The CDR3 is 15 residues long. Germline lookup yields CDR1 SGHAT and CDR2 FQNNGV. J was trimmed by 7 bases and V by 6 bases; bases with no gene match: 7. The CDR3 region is CASRPGLAGGNEQFF. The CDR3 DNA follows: TGTGCCAGCAGACCGGGACTAGCGGGTGGAAATGAGCAGTTCTTC.